This T cell receptor (beta chain) emerged from a study of cytomegalovirus exposure and HLA in healthy donors (dated by TCRdb to 2017 to 2019). With respect to the entire study: An earlier analysis of approximately 600 of the donors reported 276 Gb of sequence data and about 100 million unique TCR beta sequences from about 200 million T cells. About 280 gigabases of sequencing data and around 88 million unique TCR sequences made up an early release that covered over 550 HLA-typed donors. Of the roughly 400 genotyped donors, roughly 85% fell in the genetic ancestry cluster associated with self-reported Caucasian donors. The aim of the study was to test whether cataloging public T cell receptors could identify signatures of past pathogen exposure. The T cell repertoires of roughly 660 subjects were profiled by immunosequencing and related to cytomegalovirus serostatus. In addition to the first cohort of about 650 subjects, a separate validation cohort of 120 different subjects was used. The study combined high-throughput TCR immunosequencing, statistical association of individual TCRs with disease status, and machine learning to predict cytomegalovirus infection status. A later analysis re-examined previously published TCR beta repertoires from 500 to 700 donors and added high-resolution HLA genotyping to investigate patterns of TCR occurrence. Rather than using new phenotypic data, the later analysis identified candidate immune exposures from TCR beta sequences and from how often those sequences occurred across donors. To decide whether each TCR beta V gene segment behaved as functional or pseudogenic, an earlier analysis of some 600 of the donors relied on high-throughput TCR beta sequencing. Donor age, sex, ethnicity and CMV serostatus were compiled alongside the repertoire data. In a later genetic analysis, genome-wide SNP genotypes for about 65% of the roughly 700 donors were used, and that subset was treated as a discovery cohort. Every discovery cohort repertoire had been produced on one sequencing platform. HLA typing covered class I and class II loci at four-digit resolution. Typing coverage differed by locus: A, B, C, DRB1 and DQB1 were typed in about 620-630 donors, DQA1 in roughly 510, DPA1 in roughly 590, and DPB1 in 472. Four to six DR-DQ haplotypes were handled as single units for association and clustering, since linkage in the cohort was strong. Among 398 genotyped donors of the cohort, an average of approximately 240,000 unique TCR beta nucleotide sequences were sequenced per donor, roughly 20% of them non-productive.

The cohort consisted of hundreds of healthy bone marrow donors. At the time of sampling, every cohort member was nominally healthy, though immune exposures that went unrecorded were likely present. The donor was CMV seronegative and belonged to the group of roughly 330 seronegative cohort members. Every donor gave a peripheral blood sample, and the peripheral blood mononuclear cells from that sample were used for TCR beta sequencing. Genomic DNA was extracted from the blood cell samples with the Qiagen DNeasy Blood Extraction Kit. The library was produced with the immunoSEQ multiplex PCR assay. For the multiplex PCR, a mixture combining 60 forward primers for TCR Vbeta segments and 13 reverse primers for TCR Jbeta segments was used. The CDR3 region of rearranged TCR beta genes was amplified from genomic DNA by a multiplex PCR assay. The Illumina HiSeq System was used to sequence the amplified TCR beta libraries as 87-base-pair reads. In the source study's methods: A later analysis counted approximately 84 million unique TCR beta chains across the roughly 700 repertoires, and some 11 million of these chains were shared by at least two donors. To remove PCR and sequencing errors, raw reads were error-corrected and collapsed into unique sequences using a nearest-neighbor algorithm that merged closely related sequences. To assign V, D and J gene segments, CDR3 sequences were aligned to IMGT reference sequences. For a sequence to be retained, a match of at least six nucleotides to both a V gene segment and a J gene segment was required. Rearrangements were classified as productive when the CDR3 lacked stop codons and remained in frame with V and J, and all other rearrangements were classified as non-productive. CDR3 was defined according to IMGT convention as the region running from the second conserved V-encoded cysteine to the conserved J-encoded phenylalanine. The earlier analysis of about 610 of the donors excluded sequences that lacked an unambiguous match to a single V gene segment. An earlier analysis of fewer than 650 of the donors classified V segments as functional when productive rearrangements were above 56.7% and as segregating when the standard deviation between donors was above 5%. A statistical classification framework was built to diagnose cytomegalovirus status from the catalog of TCR beta chain sequences. In a later analysis, TCR nucleotide sequences were compared against IMGT/GENE-DB human TR gene sequences so that V and J genes could be assigned. A later analysis assigned CDR3 sequences and most-parsimonious VDJ recombination scenarios with the TCRdist pipeline. In a later analysis, each TCR beta chain was defined by its CDR3 amino acid sequence together with its V-gene family, and reads without a unique V-gene family were excluded. To address suspected cross-contamination and a sequencing artifact, a later analysis removed around 600 highly shared, low-generation-probability nucleotide sequences. For each public chain, a later analysis derived a clonal expansion index from normalized ranks of inferred template counts within each repertoire. In a later analysis, generation probabilities were computed using a VDJ recombination model fitted to out-of-frame rearrangements, and the results were checked against IGoR. In a later analysis, hypergeometric tests were used to score TCR-TCR, TCR-HLA and TCR-CMV co-occurrence, with a repertoire-size bias correction applied to TCR pairs. To estimate false discovery rates, a later analysis permuted the HLA or CMV assignments 20 times. In a later analysis, co-occurring TCRs were grouped using DBSCAN, and TCRdist sequence similarity was added for clustering within HLA-allele-positive subsets. Repertoires with fewer than 30,000 or more than 120,000 public chains were left out of co-occurrence clustering, as were roughly five repertoires with anomalous nucleotide sharing. What TCRdb holds here is the immuneACCESS table cut down to in-frame rearrangements. Part of the clones is not present; checked against another copy, under half of the missing clones reflect an unresolved V gene, and the others are unexplained. V and J calls and clone size are copied from that table; D and trimming were computed from the DNA. The sample table records some 150,000 clones; roughly two thirds of these occur just once. Of the sample, approximately 3% falls within the top ten clones.

This clone has more than one count but fewer than ten. What antigen it recognizes has not been identified. Base quality data are lacking; no much larger clone is found one base away. What the study reported, not specific to this receptor: In this cohort, only TCR beta chains were sequenced, and detectable features were limited by the absence of alpha or paired-chain data. HLA typing was unavailable for some donors at each locus, so association tests used only the typed subset. A further reported finding was that TCR beta sequences accurately predicted the HLA-A and HLA-B alleles for most subjects in the first cohort. Broadly in line with IMGT annotations, most TCR beta V segments showed up in productive rearrangements about 87% or about 30% of the time in an earlier analysis of under 700 of the donors. Compared with equally common non-associated chains, HLA-associated TCR beta chains in a later analysis were more clonally expanded and had lower generation probabilities. The only immune exposure information available for the cohort was CMV serostatus. A later genetic analysis reported fewer N-insertions in productive TCRs among donors in an Asian-associated ancestry cluster than the 666-donor mean. In a later analysis, about 17,000 TCR beta sequences were associated with specific HLA alleles at a false discovery rate of 0.05. In a later analysis, most CMV-associated TCR beta chains were found to appear HLA-restricted, with HLA associations seemingly driven largely by CMV exposure. Correlated functional status among segregating V segments might reflect linkage disequilibrium, but an unknown experimental factor could not be ruled out. The authors suggested that the approach could potentially be generalized to other disease states and immunological phenotypes. Roughly uniform sequencing depth across donors was assumed in presence/absence analyses, although this assumption may not hold. According to a later analysis, TCR association rates differed among HLA loci, with DRB1 alleles showing the most associated TCRs and HLA-C alleles showing the fewest. The earlier analysis of 587 of the donors excluded 15 to 20 rarely observed V segments, including chromosome 9 orphons, because counts were too low. In a later analysis, several top co-occurrence clusters were reported to appear linked to parvovirus B19, influenza, CMV and Epstein-Barr virus. The classifier was reported to diagnose cytomegalovirus status with high specificity and sensitivity in both the original and validation cohorts. A few of the identified cytomegalovirus-associated TCR beta chains were confirmed in vitro to be specific for cytomegalovirus antigens. Assigning TCR associations to individual alleles was difficult when HLA alleles, especially DR and DQ, strongly co-occurred. An association between a missense DCLRE1C variant and V-gene and J-gene trimming of TCR beta chains was found in a later genetic analysis and replicated in an independent cohort. The study gave a list of more than 150 TCR beta chains associated with cytomegalovirus. While some public TCRs were present in many individuals, most TCR sequences turned up only very rarely across donors. A cluster of highly shared sequence variants was judged likely to represent a technical artifact of the sequencing pipeline.

The sequenced sample consisted of PBMCs. The source of this sequence is a woman aged 25 to 39 in good health and CMV-seronegative.

The CDR3 region reads CASRRTSDSSYEQYF. The nucleotide sequence is TGTGCCAGCAGGAGGACTAGCGACAGCTCCTACGAGCAGTACTTC. The rearrangement joined TRBV14 to TRBJ2-7; the junction holds 9 bases that match TRBD2. Trimmed from V: 6 bases; trimmed from J: 0 bases; junction bases lacking a gene match: 6. Inclusive of the bounding cysteine and phenylalanine, the CDR3 is 15 residues long. The CDR3 DNA has 45 bases and is translated from base 1. CDR1 is given as SGHDN and CDR2 as FVKESK, both from the germline V gene.